These 15 T cell receptor beta chains share one sample of origin, sequenced in a study of blood T cell repertoires in COVID-19. Profiled with immunoSEQ multiplex PCR; TCRdb holds only in-frame clones, not every one. The profile shows approximately 300,000 clones, roughly 90% of them singletons. The sequenced sample was peripheral blood. Every receptor here comes from a man aged 18 to 35 who had recovered from COVID-19.

The V gene is TRBV27, the J gene TRBJ2-2; perhaps TRBD1 as D (6 bases). The CDR3 runs 13 residues. Germline CDR1 reads MNHEY; CDR2 reads SMNVEV (reference sequence). With 4 bases removed from V and 4 bases from J, the gap between germline ends came to 7 bases. The CDR3 DNA follows: TGTGCCAGCAGTTGGACAGTCACCGGGGAGCTGTTTTTT. Translating gives CASSWTVTGELFF.

The chain recombines TRBV6-5 with TRBJ2-1; D not resolved. Germline V gene data show CDR1 as MNHEY and CDR2 as SVGAGI. V was trimmed by 2 bases and J by 0 bases, leaving 8 bases between them. The CDR3 length is 15 residues. The CDR3 is CASSYGYSSYNEQFF. In nucleotides, the CDR3 is TGTGCCAGCAGTTACGGGTACAGCTCCTACAATGAGCAGTTCTTC.

This chain joins TRBV2 and TRBJ1-2, with D hard to call. CDR1 and CDR2 (germline): SNHLY, FYNNEI. V lost 8 bases, J lost 2 bases, and 6 bases lay in between. This CDR3 spans 11 amino acids. CDR3 residues: CASLENYGYTF. In nucleotides, the CDR3 is TGTGCCAGCCTAGAAAACTATGGCTACACCTTC.

The chain links TRBV5-5 to TRBJ1-1; D may be TRBD1 (5 bases). CDR1 and CDR2 from the germline V gene are SGHKS and YYEKEE (reference sequence). V shed 5 bases and J shed 5 bases, with 16 bases lying between them. The CDR3 runs 14 residues. The CDR3 reads CASSRGRGVTEAFF. In DNA form, the CDR3 reads TGTGCCAGCAGTCGTGGTCGGGGGGTAACTGAAGCTTTCTTT.

The chain employs TRBV13 and TRBJ2-5, with 7 bases that match TRBD1. V lost 4 bases, J lost 5 bases, and 7 bases stayed unmatched. Germline V gene lookup returns CDR1 PRHDT and CDR2 FYEKMQ (reference sequence). The CDR3 has 14 residues. Written as DNA, the CDR3 is TGTGCCAGCAGCTCACCCCCGGACAGGGAGACCCAGTACTTC. Protein sequence: CASSSPPDRETQYF.

The chain couples TRBV19 to TRBJ2-1; TRBD2 agrees at 7 bases. The trim removed 3 bases at V and 4 bases at J, leaving 6 bases unmatched. The length of the CDR3 is 15 residues. The V gene's germline CDR1 is LNHDA and CDR2 SQIVND (reference sequence). CDR3 loop: CASSITRGGYNEQFF. CDR3 in DNA: TGTGCCAGTAGTATCACCCGCGGGGGATACAATGAGCAGTTCTTC.

This chain uses TRBV7-9 with TRBJ1-1; D gene ambiguous. Per the germline V gene, CDR1 is SEHNR and CDR2 is FQNEAQ (reference sequence). The CDR3 consists of 13 residues. V dropped 4 bases and J dropped 3 bases, with 9 bases sitting between them. Written as DNA, the CDR3 is TGTGCCAGCAGCTACTGGTCGGACACTGAAGCTTTCTTT. Translated: CASSYWSDTEAFF.

CDR3 nucleotides: TGTGCCAGCTCTCCGTTCGACCAGGGGGCTGGGAACTATGGCTACACCTTC. It is translated as CASSPFDQGAGNYGYTF. The rearrangement links TRBV18 to TRBJ1-2; 8 bases align to TRBD1. J was trimmed by 2 bases and V by 6 bases; bases with no gene match: 14. Germline-derived CDR1 and CDR2 are KGHSH and LQKENI. The CDR3 spans 17 residues.

The gene calls are TRBV9 and TRBJ1-2; tentatively, D is TRBD1 (6 bases). CDR3 length: 14 amino acids. Germline V gives CDR1 SGDLS, CDR2 YYNGEE. V dropped 0 bases and J dropped 3 bases, with 9 bases sitting between them. The CDR3 DNA is TGTGCCAGCAGCGTAGAGGACAGCTACTATGGCTACACCTTC. As protein: CASSVEDSYYGYTF.

The chain joins TRBV4-1 to TRBJ1-1, with D perhaps matching TRBD1 (5 bases). The length of the CDR3 is 14 residues. CDR1 is MGHRA and CDR2 is YSYEKL in the germline V gene. V lost 4 bases and J 1 base, leaving 10 bases between the germline ends. The CDR3 sequence: CASSLTTENTEAFF. The CDR3 DNA reads TGCGCCAGCAGCCTCACGACAGAGAACACTGAAGCTTTCTTT.

A note on this clone: This same CDR3 is encoded by further DNA sequences in the sample. J is TRBJ2-1 and V is TRBV5-1; D gene unclear. This CDR3 has 14 residues. Trimming removed 0 bases at V and 1 base at J, with 5 bases between. Germline V gives CDR1 SGHRS, CDR2 YFSETQ. CDR3 region: CASSLASSYNEQFF. CDR3 bases: TGCGCCAGCAGCTTGGCTAGTTCCTACAATGAGCAGTTCTTC.

This clone was found once. This chain connects TRBV11-2 to TRBJ2-3, with 13 positions matching TRBD2. The CDR3 has 19 residues. J gave up 5 bases and V 4 bases, and 15 bases lay outside the gene matches. Germline values: CDR1 SGHAT, CDR2 FQNNGV. DNA for the CDR3: TGTGCCAGCAGCTACCTCGGACTAGCGGGAGCTCAGTTGGTAGATACGCAGTATTTT. Translated, it gives CASSYLGLAGAQLVDTQYF.

J is TRBJ1-3 and V is TRBV18; 9 nucleotides agree with TRBD1. The CDR3 has 15 residues. The V segment lost 1 base and the J segment 5 bases; nucleotides outside the gene matches: 3. Germline-derived CDR1 and CDR2 are KGHSH and LQKENI. CDR3 bases: TGTGCCAGCTCACCACTACAGGGGGCCAGAAACACCATATATTTT. Encoded protein: CASSPLQGARNTIYF.

This clone has a handful of counts. The V and J genes are TRBV3-1 (or the pseudogene TRBV3-2) and TRBJ2-1, with 9 positions matching TRBD1. CDR1 and CDR2 from the germline V gene are LGHDT and YNNKEL (reference sequence). The junction had 10 bases not matched to a gene; V was cut back by 0 bases and J by 7 bases. The CDR3 has 17 residues. The CDR3 region is CASSQDRSGQGLNEQFF. The CDR3 DNA reads TGTGCCAGCAGCCAAGATAGGTCGGGACAGGGTTTGAATGAGCAGTTCTTC.

This chain joins TRBV18 and TRBJ1-3; TRBD1 matches 8 bases. Germline V gene lookup returns CDR1 KGHSH and CDR2 LQKENI. The CDR3 spans 14 residues. V gave up 6 bases and J gave up 1 base; unmatched junction bases: 2. The CDR3 spells CASSDRGSGNTIYF. Here the CDR3 DNA reads TGTGCCAGCTCCGACAGGGGATCTGGAAACACCATATATTTT.